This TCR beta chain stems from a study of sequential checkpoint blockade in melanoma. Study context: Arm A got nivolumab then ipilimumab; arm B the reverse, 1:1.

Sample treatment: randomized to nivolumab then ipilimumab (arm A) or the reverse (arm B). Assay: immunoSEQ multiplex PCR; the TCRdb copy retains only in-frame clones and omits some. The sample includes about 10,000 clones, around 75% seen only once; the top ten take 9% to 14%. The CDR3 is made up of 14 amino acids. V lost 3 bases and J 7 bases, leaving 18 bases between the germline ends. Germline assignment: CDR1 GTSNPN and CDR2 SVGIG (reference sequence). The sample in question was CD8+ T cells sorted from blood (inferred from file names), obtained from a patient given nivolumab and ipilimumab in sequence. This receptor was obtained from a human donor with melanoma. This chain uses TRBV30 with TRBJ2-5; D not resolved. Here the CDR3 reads CAWSGTSGGGTQYF. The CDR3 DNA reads TGTGCCTGGAGCGGAACGTCTGGCGGCGGGACCCAGTACTTC.